The 11 T cell receptor beta chains below were found in one sample sequenced in a study of shared clonotypes between healthy human individuals. The table came from immunoSEQ multiplex PCR; TCRdb's copy has only in-frame clones and leaves some out. The data show 2 million to 2.5 million clones, roughly 90% seen once. Sequenced sample: naive CD4+ T cells from PBMCs. Subset here: CD45RA+ positively selected. The receptors come from a man between 18 and 35 years old in good health. Some clones in this sample may be carry-over from other donors' samples.

The gene calls are TRBV6-1 and TRBJ2-3, with D possibly matching TRBD2 (5 bases). Germline V lookup: CDR1 MNHNS, CDR2 SASEGT. The V end lost 7 bases, the J end lost 4 bases, and 15 bases lay between the germline ends. The CDR3 is 14 residues long. CDR3 sequence reads: CASKVARLADTQYF. The DNA for the CDR3 is TGTGCCAGCAAGGTAGCGCGACTGGCAGATACGCAGTATTTT.

The J gene is TRBJ1-6, the V gene TRBV30; D unresolved. This CDR3 has 14 amino acids. CDR1 and CDR2 from the germline V gene are GTSNPN and SVGIG (reference sequence). V gave up 0 bases and J gave up 5 bases, with 8 bases separating them. CDR3 nucleotides: TGTGCCTGGAGTGTGACGGGTAATAATTCACCCCTCCACTTT. This gives the protein CAWSVTGNNSPLHF.

V is TRBV7-2 and J is TRBJ2-7; 7 nucleotides agree with TRBD1. CDR1 is SGHTA and CDR2 is FQGNSA in the germline V gene. CDR3 length: 13 residues. The V gene end was trimmed by 3 bases and the J gene end by 3 bases; junction bases not matched to a gene: 2. The CDR3: CASSFRDSYEQYF. The CDR3 region has the DNA TGTGCCAGCAGCTTCCGGGACAGCTACGAGCAGTACTTC.

The J gene is TRBJ2-7, the V gene TRBV5-4; TRBD1 matches at 7 bases. V trimming: 4 bases; J trimming: 3 bases; junction bases outside the gene matches: 7. The CDR3 is 14 residues long. Germline CDR1 is SGHNT and CDR2 is YYREEE (reference sequence). CDR3 DNA sequence: TGTGCCAGCAGCGCCGAAGCAGGGGGCTACGAGCAGTACTTC. Its translation is CASSAEAGGYEQYF. The whole variable domain, remainder taken from reference TRBV5-4 and TRBJ2-7, is ETGVTQSPTHLIKTRGQQVTLRCSSQSGHNTVSWYQQALGQGPQFIFQYYREEENGRGNFPPRFSGLQFPNYSSELNVNALELDDSALYLCASSAEAGGYEQYFGPGTRLTVT.

The chain is built from TRBV6-1 and TRBJ1-1, with TRBD1 matching over 7 bases. V trimming: 6 bases; J trimming: 5 bases; junction bases outside the gene matches: 6. This CDR3 contains 13 residues. CDR1 is MNHNS, CDR2 SASEGT, per germline. CDR3 residues: CASRLQGLTEAFF. CDR3 sequence (DNA): TGTGCCAGCAGGTTACAGGGGTTGACTGAAGCTTTCTTT.

This chain links TRBV5-4 with TRBJ2-5; 14 nucleotides align to TRBD2. Unmatched junction bases numbered 8, after V lost 3 bases and J lost 1 base. The germline gives CDR1 SGHNT, CDR2 YYREEE (reference sequence). CDR3 length: 18 residues. Written as DNA, the CDR3 is TGTGCCAGCAGCTCCGGACTAGCGGGAGGAGTAGGCCAAGAGACCCAGTACTTC. This codes for CASSSGLAGGVGQETQYF.

Written as DNA, the CDR3 is TGTGCCAGCAGCTCGCGGACAGGGTACAATGAGCAGTTCTTC. Its protein product is CASSSRTGYNEQFF. This chain links TRBV11-3 with TRBJ2-1; the match to TRBD1 covers 8 bases. The CDR3 spans 14 residues. Germline-derived CDR1 and CDR2 are SGHNT and YENEEA. With 4 bases clipped from V and 4 bases from J, the junction kept 3 bases outside the gene matches.

For this clone: Different DNA sequences within this sample yield the same CDR3. The chain combines TRBV18 with TRBJ2-7; no reliable D call. The CDR3 extends over 13 amino acids. Trimming took off 3 bases at V and 2 bases at J, with 8 bases between the two ends. Germline CDR1 is KGHSH and CDR2 is LQKENI. CDR3 DNA: TGTGCCAGCTCACCTACCGGCACCTACGAGCAGTACTTC. Translated, it gives CASSPTGTYEQYF.

This chain connects TRBV5-1 to TRBJ2-1, with D unclear. Trimming left V 0 bases short and J 6 bases short, with 13 bases between. Germline CDR1 is SGHRS and CDR2 is YFSETQ. CDR3 length: 15 amino acids. The CDR3 DNA is TGCGCCAGCAGCTTGGCCACCGGGCCCCCCAATGAGCAGTTCTTC. It is translated as CASSLATGPPNEQFF.

The chain has TRBV9 and TRBJ2-1; 12 nucleotides match TRBD2. This CDR3 region has 17 residues. Per germline, CDR1 SGDLS and CDR2 YYNGEE. The V gene end was trimmed by 4 bases and the J gene end by 4 bases; junction bases not matched to a gene: 9. CDR3 nucleotides: TGTGCCAGCAGCTCACCGGGGGGGACTAGCGGGTACAATGAGCAGTTCTTC. Translated, it gives CASSSPGGTSGYNEQFF. Full variable domain (missing parts from reference TRBV9 and TRBJ2-1): DSGVTQTPKHLITATGQRVTLRCSPRSGDLSVYWYQQSLDQGLQFLIQYYNGEERAKGNILERFSAQQFPDLHSELNLSSLELGDSALYFCASSSPGGTSGYNEQFFGPGTRLTVL.

The chain combines TRBV5-5 with TRBJ2-2; D is tentatively TRBD1 or TRBD2 (5 bases each). V lost 0 bases to trimming and J lost 7 bases, with 16 bases between them. In germline, CDR1 is SGHKS, CDR2 YYEKEE (reference sequence). The CDR3 loop spans 16 amino acids. The chain's CDR3 is CASSLAGLGFDGELFF. The CDR3 coding sequence is TGTGCCAGCAGCTTGGCGGGGCTAGGGTTTGACGGGGAGCTGTTTTTT.